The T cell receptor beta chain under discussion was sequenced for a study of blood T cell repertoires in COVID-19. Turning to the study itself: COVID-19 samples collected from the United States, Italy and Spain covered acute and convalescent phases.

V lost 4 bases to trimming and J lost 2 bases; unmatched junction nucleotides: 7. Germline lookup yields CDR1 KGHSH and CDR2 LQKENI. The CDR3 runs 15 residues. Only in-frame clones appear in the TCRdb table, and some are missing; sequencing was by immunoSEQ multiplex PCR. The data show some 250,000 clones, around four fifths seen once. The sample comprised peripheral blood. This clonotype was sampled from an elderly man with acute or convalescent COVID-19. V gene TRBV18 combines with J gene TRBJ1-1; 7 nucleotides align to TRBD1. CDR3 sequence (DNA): TGTGCCAGCTCACTAGACAGGGCCATAAACACTGAAGCTTTCTTT. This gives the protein CASSLDRAINTEAFF. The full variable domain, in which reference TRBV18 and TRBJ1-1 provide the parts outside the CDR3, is NAGVMQNPRHLVRRRGQEARLRCSPMKGHSHVYWYRQLPEEGLKFMVYLQKENIIDESGMPKERFSAEFPKEGPSILRIQQVVRGDSAAYFCASSLDRAINTEAFFGQGTRLTVV.